This TCR beta chain is drawn from a study of blood T cell repertoires in COVID-19. Overall study: In each case, the material was cDNA or gDNA derived from T cells, B-cell-depleted T cells, or PBMCs.

The method was immunoSEQ multiplex PCR; TCRdb's version includes in-frame clones alone and lacks a portion of them. The repertoire holds a few hundred thousand clones, with around 83% as singletons. This TCR was sampled from a woman aged 40 to 49 who had recovered from COVID-19. Specimen: PBMCs or T cells enriched from blood (not recorded which).

CDR3 nucleotides: TGCGCCAGCAGCCAAGGACAGAAAGAGACCCAGTACTTC. Its protein is CASSQGQKETQYF. J is TRBJ2-5 and V is TRBV4-1; D possibly corresponds to TRBD1 (5 bases). Germline V lookup: CDR1 MGHRA, CDR2 YSYEKL. V was trimmed by 1 base and J by 3 bases, leaving 6 bases between them. The CDR3 spans 13 residues.